One and the same sample provided the 27 T cell receptor beta chains below, sequenced in a study of cytomegalovirus exposure and HLA in healthy donors. The PCR employed 60 Vbeta primers together with 13 Jbeta primers. Sequencing was performed with immunoSEQ multiplex PCR; in TCRdb, only in-frame clones are kept and a portion is missing. The data hold about 150,000 clones, with more than 75% observed a single time. The sequencing sample was made of PBMCs. The source of these receptors is a man between 25 and 39 years old in good health and CMV-seropositive.

CDR3 protein: CASSYGNGGTYNEQFF. DNA for the CDR3: TGTGCCAGCAGCTATGGAAATGGGGGGACTTACAATGAGCAGTTCTTC. The genes are TRBV5-6 and TRBJ2-1; possibly TRBD2 for D (6 bases). The CDR3 extends over 16 amino acids. CDR1 and CDR2 (germline): SGHDT, YYEEEE. V dropped 3 bases and J dropped 4 bases, with 17 bases sitting between them.

The genes are TRBV4-3 and TRBJ2-7; D unclear. V dropped 0 bases and J dropped 6 bases, with 12 bases sitting between them. CDR1 is LGHNA, CDR2 YSLEER, per germline. The CDR3 spans 14 residues. This chain's CDR3 is CASSQDSTVREQYF. The CDR3 coding sequence is TGCGCCAGCAGCCAAGACTCAACAGTGCGCGAGCAGTACTTC.

The chain couples TRBV27 to TRBJ1-1; 8 bases are a match to TRBD1. The V gene end was trimmed by 7 bases and the J gene end by 4 bases; junction bases not matched to a gene: 8. CDR3 length: 14 amino acids. Germline CDR1 MNHEY, CDR2 SMNVEV (reference sequence). CDR3 protein: CASMNRGYSTEAFF. The CDR3 bases are TGTGCCAGCATGAACAGGGGGTACAGCACTGAAGCTTTCTTT.

The chain is built from TRBV5-1 and TRBJ2-6; possible D gene TRBD2, 6 bases. The V end lost 4 bases, the J end lost 4 bases, and 12 bases lay between the germline ends. Germline CDR1 is SGHRS and CDR2 is YFSETQ. The CDR3 has 15 residues. This CDR3 is CASSVRLDGANVLTF. The CDR3 DNA reads TGCGCCAGCAGCGTTCGACTAGACGGGGCCAACGTCCTGACTTTC.

This CDR3 reads CASSMGQGWGQPQHF. CDR3 nucleotides: TGTGCCAGTAGTATGGGACAGGGGTGGGGTCAGCCCCAGCATTTT. This sequence joins TRBV19 and TRBJ1-5; 10 positions agree with TRBD1. CDR3 length: 15 amino acids. V lost 3 bases, J lost 6 bases, and 5 bases stayed unmatched. Germline V gene sequence: CDR1 LNHDA, CDR2 SQIVND (reference sequence).

The V gene is TRBV6-5, the J gene TRBJ2-7; maybe TRBD2 (6 bases). The germline CDR1 and CDR2 sequences are MNHEY and SVGAGI. V lost 3 bases, J lost 7 bases, and 16 bases lay in between. CDR3 length: 14 residues. As DNA, the CDR3 is TGTGCCAGCAGTTATGGGGGGACCGAGTTGGAGCAGTACTTC. This translates into CASSYGGTELEQYF.

The rearrangement uses TRBV19 and TRBJ1-6, with a tentative D call TRBD1 (6 bases). Per the germline V gene, CDR1 is LNHDA and CDR2 is SQIVND (reference sequence). This CDR3 spans 15 amino acids. V lost 3 bases and J 9 bases, leaving 15 bases between the germline ends. The CDR3 sequence: CASSMTDSQSSPLHF. CDR3 DNA sequence: TGTGCCAGTAGTATGACGGACAGCCAGTCTTCACCCCTCCACTTT.

V and J are TRBV10-1 and TRBJ2-3; 9 bases line up with TRBD1. CDR3 length: 16 amino acids. Germline lookup yields CDR1 WNHNN and CDR2 SYGVQD (reference sequence). The junction had 4 bases not matched to a gene; V was cut back by 3 bases and J by 0 bases. This CDR3 reads CASSDLQGASTDTQYF. The DNA of the CDR3 is TGCGCCAGCAGTGACTTACAGGGGGCGAGCACAGATACGCAGTATTTT.

This clone is a singleton in its sample. The V call is TRBV9, the J call TRBJ2-5; maybe TRBD2 (6 bases). This CDR3 has 14 amino acids. Trimming took 4 bases from V and 5 from J, leaving 15 bases between them. Germline V gives CDR1 SGDLS, CDR2 YYNGEE. Here the CDR3 reads CASSRAGNAETQYF. CDR3 nucleotides: TGTGCCAGCAGCAGGGCGGGGAATGCGGAGACCCAGTACTTC. Drawing the rest from reference TRBV9 and TRBJ2-5, the complete variable domain is DSGVTQTPKHLITATGQRVTLRCSPRSGDLSVYWYQQSLDQGLQFLIQYYNGEERAKGNILERFSAQQFPDLHSELNLSSLELGDSALYFCASSRAGNAETQYFGPGTRLLVL.

The V gene is TRBV11-2, the J gene TRBJ2-7; D unresolved. In germline, CDR1 is SGHAT, CDR2 FQNNGV. V gave up 5 bases and J gave up 3 bases, with 17 bases separating them. The CDR3 consists of 15 residues. The CDR3 nucleotides read TGTGCCAGCAGCATCTTGAGGAGTAATCTCTACGAGCAGTACTTC. It codes for CASSILRSNLYEQYF.

V gene TRBV10-3 combines with J gene TRBJ1-5; D perhaps matches TRBD1 (6 bases). V lost 6 bases and J lost 3, with 12 bases in between. CDR1 is ENHRY and CDR2 is SYGVKD in the germline V gene. This CDR3 region has 14 residues. For the CDR3, the DNA is TGTGCCATCAGCCCCGGACAGAACAATCAGCCCCAGCATTTT. Translation gives CAISPGQNNQPQHF.

The rearrangement uses TRBV6-5 and TRBJ1-1, with D possibly TRBD1 on 6 matching bases. Germline CDR1 MNHEY, CDR2 SVGAGI. The V and J ends lost 6 bases and 5 bases respectively, with 19 bases between them. This CDR3 has 15 amino acids. DNA for the CDR3: TGTGCCAGCAGCCGCCCGGGGGGCCGTGGGACTGAAGCTTTCTTT. Its protein product is CASSRPGGRGTEAFF.

This clone was counted a single time. V is TRBV12-5 and J is TRBJ1-1, with D uncertain. Germline CDR1 and CDR2: LGHNT and FRNRAP. V lost 0 bases and J 2 bases, leaving 10 bases between the germline ends. The CDR3 is 15 residues long. DNA of the CDR3: TGTGCTAGTGGTTTGGTACTCACCGGTAACACTGAAGCTTTCTTT. Amino acid sequence: CASGLVLTGNTEAFF.

This chain connects TRBV5-4 to TRBJ2-1; 8 bases map to TRBD2. Trimming cost V 4 bases and J 4 bases; bases outside gene matches: 7. The CDR3 length is 15 residues. The germline V gene encodes CDR1 SGHNT and CDR2 YYREEE (reference sequence). The CDR3 DNA sequence: TGTGCCAGCAGCCCCGGGGGGGGCAGATACAATGAGCAGTTCTTC. Its translation: CASSPGGGRYNEQFF.

The rearrangement uses TRBV25-1 and TRBJ2-1; possible D gene TRBD2, 5 bases. This CDR3 has 16 amino acids. V was trimmed by 3 bases and J by 2 bases, leaving 14 bases between them. The germline V gene encodes CDR1 MGHDK and CDR2 SYGVNS. CDR3 sequence (DNA): TGTGCCAGCAGTGAGATGGCCAGCGGAGCCTACAATGAGCAGTTCTTC. Its translation: CASSEMASGAYNEQFF.

The sample holds one count of this clone. The rearrangement links TRBV15 to TRBJ2-3, with D perhaps TRBD2 (5 bases). Germline CDR1 is LNHNV and CDR2 is YYDKDF (reference sequence). V was shortened by 0 bases and J by 13 bases, with 11 bases between the two germline ends. The CDR3 is 12 residues long. In nucleotides, the CDR3 is TGTGCCACCAGCAGAGATTTACAGAGGGAGTATTTT. Its translation is CATSRDLQREYF.

This chain connects TRBV6-6 to TRBJ2-7; D perhaps matches TRBD1 (6 bases). Looked up from germline, CDR1 is MNHNY and CDR2 is SVGAGI (reference sequence). The CDR3 extends over 13 amino acids. Trimming cost V 7 bases and J 0 bases, with 10 bases left between them. The CDR3 DNA is TGTGCCAGCACTGGACAGTCCTCCTACGAGCAGTACTTC. Protein: CASTGQSSYEQYF.

In DNA, the CDR3 is TGTGCCAGCAGCGTACTGCCAGAACCCATGAACACTGAAGCTTTCTTT. It codes for CASSVLPEPMNTEAFF. The J gene is TRBJ1-1, the V gene TRBV9; D not resolved. The CDR3 consists of 16 residues. Per the germline V gene, CDR1 is SGDLS and CDR2 is YYNGEE. The V end was cut by 1 base, the J end by 0 bases, with 13 bases between.

This clone was detected a few times. The chain has TRBV29-1 and TRBJ2-3; D not resolved. Germline V gene data show CDR1 as SQVTM and CDR2 as ANQGSEA. This CDR3 is 12 amino acids long. V shed 7 bases and J shed 5 bases, with 13 bases lying between them. CDR3 region: CSASAFEDTQYF. The CDR3 DNA reads as TGCAGCGCCTCAGCGTTTGAAGATACGCAGTATTTT.

The CDR3 sequence: CASSRGSSYNEQFF. CDR3 sequence (DNA): TGTGCCAGCAGCAGGGGGAGCTCCTACAATGAGCAGTTCTTC. The rearrangement uses TRBV28 and TRBJ2-1; 7 bases align to TRBD1. Germline V gene lookup returns CDR1 MDHEN and CDR2 SYDVKM. After removal of 6 bases from V and 0 bases from J, the junction contained 2 bases not matched to a gene. The CDR3 contains 14 residues.

Comments on this clone: The same CDR3 also results from other DNA sequences found in this sample. The chain recombines TRBV19 with TRBJ1-5; TRBD1 is a possible D gene (6 bases). With 3 bases removed from V and 4 bases from J, the gap between germline ends came to 16 bases. The CDR3 sequence is 16 residues long. The germline gives CDR1 LNHDA, CDR2 SQIVND (reference sequence). CDR3 nucleotides: TGTGCCAGTAGTATCACAGGGTTGGGATTGAATCAGCCCCAGCATTTT. Encoded protein: CASSITGLGLNQPQHF.

This clone was observed a few times. V gene TRBV27 combines with J gene TRBJ1-4; no clear D. The CDR3 consists of 17 residues. The V end was cut by 2 bases, the J end by 0 bases, with 13 bases between. CDR1 is MNHEY, CDR2 SMNVEV, per germline (reference sequence). The CDR3 reads CASSLRKNGATNEKLFF. In DNA, the CDR3 is TGTGCCAGCAGTTTACGGAAAAACGGAGCAACTAATGAAAAACTGTTTTTT.

The chain has TRBV6-1 and TRBJ1-2, with unresolved D. Germline V gives CDR1 MNHNS, CDR2 SASEGT. With 2 bases removed from V and 2 bases from J, the gap between germline ends came to 6 bases. CDR3 size: 13 residues. CDR3 DNA sequence: TGTGCCAGCAGTGAATCAGGAAACTATGGCTACACCTTC. Amino acid sequence: CASSESGNYGYTF.

The chain links TRBV25-1 to TRBJ2-5, with 13 bases identical to TRBD2. This CDR3 comprises 16 residues. The germline CDR1 and CDR2 sequences are MGHDK and SYGVNS. V shed 10 bases, J shed 1 base, and the junction held 9 bases outside the gene matches. CDR3 nucleotide sequence: TGTGCCACTCAATCACTAGCGGGAGGGCCCCAAGAGACCCAGTACTTC. Amino acids: CATQSLAGGPQETQYF.

This clone appeared a few times. The V and J genes are TRBV4-1 and TRBJ2-1, with D possibly being TRBD1 (5 bases). Per germline, CDR1 MGHRA and CDR2 YSYEKL. V was pared by 2 bases and J by 6 bases, with 17 bases between. CDR3 length equals 16 residues. CDR3 sequence: CASSQMGRTRGNEQFF. CDR3 bases: TGCGCCAGCAGCCAAATGGGGCGGACCCGTGGCAATGAGCAGTTCTTC.

The chain has TRBV29-1 and TRBJ2-3; 7 nucleotides line up with TRBD2. Trimming removed 3 bases from V and 3 bases from J; junction bases left unmatched: 6. Germline CDR1 reads SQVTM; CDR2 reads ANQGSEA. This CDR3 comprises 14 residues. The CDR3 loop reads CSVDGAGVTDTQYF. CDR3 DNA sequence: TGCAGCGTTGATGGGGCGGGGGTGACAGATACGCAGTATTTT.

The J gene is TRBJ2-6, the V gene TRBV2; possible D gene TRBD2, 6 bases. V was shortened by 6 bases and J by 1 base, with 13 bases between the two germline ends. Germline assignment: CDR1 SNHLY and CDR2 FYNNEI. There are 16 residues in the CDR3. CDR3 in amino acids: CASSGTARSGANVLTF. CDR3 DNA sequence: TGTGCCAGCAGCGGGACTGCAAGGTCTGGGGCCAACGTCCTGACTTTC.